This T cell receptor (beta chain) was retrieved from a study of blood T cell repertoires in COVID-19. For the study at large: The United States, Italy and Spain provided the acute and convalescent COVID-19 samples. PBMCs, B-cell-depleted T cells, or T cells were the source of the cDNA or gDNA that made up the material.

The CDR3 totals 15 residues. The germline CDR1 and CDR2 sequences are MNHEY and SVGEGT. The V segment lost 6 bases and the J segment 2 bases; nucleotides outside the gene matches: 8. As processed by the authors: Amplified reference gene primers provided the basis for estimating nucleated cell counts. Data came from immunoSEQ multiplex PCR; TCRdb stores just in-frame clones and leaves some out. V and J calls and clone size are given by that table; D and trimming were obtained from the DNA. Of approximately 60,000 clones listed, approximately 80% were seen once; the top ten hold 45% to 65%. The V and J genes are TRBV6-2 or TRBV6-3 and TRBJ2-3; 7 bases align to TRBD1. Sequencing was performed on peripheral blood. This receptor was taken from a woman of 80 years or more with acute or convalescent COVID-19. In DNA, the CDR3 is TGTGCCAGCAGCATGGGACAGAAGTACACAGATACGCAGTATTTT. It is translated as CASSMGQKYTDTQYF.